This TCR beta chain was identified in a study of blood T cell repertoires in COVID-19. Data came from immunoSEQ multiplex PCR; TCRdb stores just in-frame clones and leaves some out. The table records fewer than 350,000 clones, approximately 83% of them present only once. Sequencing used PBMCs or T cells enriched from blood (not recorded which). The sequence was collected from a man aged 25 to 40 who had recovered from COVID-19.

The CDR3 DNA follows: TGTGCCAGTAGTGTACAGGGACGTGATCAGCCCCAGCATTTT. Translation gives CASSVQGRDQPQHF. The chain links TRBV19 to TRBJ1-5; D may be TRBD1 (6 bases). V was clipped by 5 bases and J by 5 bases, with 13 bases between them. The CDR3 is 14 amino acids. Germline V gives CDR1 LNHDA, CDR2 SQIVND (reference sequence).